The rows below give T cell receptor beta chains drawn from one sample of a study of shared clonotypes between healthy human individuals. Only in-frame clones appear in the TCRdb table, and some are missing; sequencing was by immunoSEQ multiplex PCR. The sample lists some 2.1 million clones; roughly 94% were seen once. Sequencing input: naive CD4+ T cells sorted from blood. The source is a man aged 18-30 years in good health. Both conserved end residues are part of each CDR3. A D gene is named only where the DNA matches it firmly. Only part of the rows carry a size: once, few, many, or a class if the clone is expanded.

size,D,V,J,DNA,CDR3
-,-,TRBV9,TRBJ2-7,TGTGCCAGCAGCGTAGAAGGGTCTCCCTACGAGCAGTACTTC,CASSVEGSPYEQYF
-,TRBD2,TRBV27,TRBJ2-7,TGTGCCAGCAGTTTCCTAGCGGGGGCCCTCGAGCAGTACTTC,CASSFLAGALEQYF
-,TRBD2,TRBV18,TRBJ2-1,TGTGCCAGCTCACCAAGTCTGCTAGCGGGAGGGCCGGGTGAGCAGTTCTTC,CASSPSLLAGGPGEQFF
-,-,TRBV7-2,TRBJ2-1,TGTGCCAGCAGCTTAGGTGATGAGCAGTTCTTC,CASSLGDEQFF
-,TRBD2,TRBV28,TRBJ2-3,TGTGCCAGCAGTTTAGCGGGGGTTAGCACAGATACGCAGTATTTT,CASSLAGVSTDTQYF
-,TRBD1,TRBV9,TRBJ1-4,TGTGCCAGCAGCGCTCTTACAGGGGTCCCTAATGAAAAACTGTTTTTT,CASSALTGVPNEKLFF
-,TRBD2,TRBV6-5,TRBJ2-1,TGTGCCAGCAGTTACTCACTAGCGAGTTACAATGAGCAGTTCTTC,CASSYSLASYNEQFF
-,-,TRBV4-1,TRBJ1-2,TGCGCCAGCAGCCGGCTAGGGGGGGCAGATGGCTACACCTTC,CASSRLGGADGYTF
-,-,TRBV7-9,TRBJ2-3,TGTGCCAGCAGCCCAGATGGGACCGTGGCAGATACGCAGTATTTT,CASSPDGTVADTQYF
-,-,TRBV6-5,TRBJ1-2,TGTGCCAGCTCCCAGGGAATTGGCTACACCTTC,CASSQGIGYTF
-,TRBD2,TRBV7-2,TRBJ2-1,TGTGCCAGCAGCAACAGCGGGAGGGCCTACAATGAGCAGTTCTTC,CASSNSGRAYNEQFF
-,-,TRBV5-4,TRBJ2-6,TGTGCCAGCAGTCGGGACTCCTCCGTGGGGGCCAACGTCCTGACTTTC,CASSRDSSVGANVLTF
-,-,TRBV30,TRBJ1-1,TGTGCCTGGAGTTCGGCGTGGGCAACTGAAGCTTTCTTT,CAWSSAWATEAFF
-,TRBD2,TRBV5-4,TRBJ2-5,TGTGCCAGCACGGGGGGGTACCAAGAGACCCAGTACTTC,CASTGGYQETQYF
-,-,TRBV19,TRBJ1-6,TGTGCCAGTAGGTTCGGACTGGAATTTAATTCACCCCTCCACTTT,CASRFGLEFNSPLHF
-,TRBD2,TRBV11-2,TRBJ2-7,TGTGCCAGCAGCGTTACTAGCGGGACATCCTACGAGCAGTACTTC,CASSVTSGTSYEQYF
-,-,TRBV7-9,TRBJ2-5,TGTGCCAGCAGCCCCGCCCCAATTTTGGGAGAGACCCAGTACTTC,CASSPAPILGETQYF
-,-,TRBV2,TRBJ1-1,TGTGCCAGCAGTGGCGCGCAGGGGAACACTGAAGCTTTCTTT,CASSGAQGNTEAFF
-,-,TRBV18,TRBJ1-4,TGTGCCAGCTCGCCCAATCCAACTAATGAAAAACTGTTTTTT,CASSPNPTNEKLFF
once,-,TRBV4-1,TRBJ2-1,TGCGCCAGCAGCCAAGATCCGGGTTTAACGGACAATGAGCAGTTCTTC,CASSQDPGLTDNEQFF
-,-,TRBV29-1,TRBJ2-1,TGCAGCGTTGAACGGCACAATGAGCAGTTCTTC,CSVERHNEQFF
-,-,TRBV7-9,TRBJ1-3,TGTGCCAGCAGCGCCACGGCCCCGGCCACCATATATTTT,CASSATAPATIYF
-,-,TRBV6-6,TRBJ2-7,TGTGCCAGCAGCGGGATTCTATCCTACGAGCAGTACTTC,CASSGILSYEQYF
-,TRBD1,TRBV6-1,TRBJ1-1,TGTGCCAGCAGCACAGGGGTCACGAACACTGAAGCTTTCTTT,CASSTGVTNTEAFF
-,-,TRBV5-1,TRBJ1-5,TGCGCCAGCAGCTTGGGCAGTTTCGATCAGCCCCAGCATTTT,CASSLGSFDQPQHF
once,-,TRBV19,TRBJ2-5,TGTGCCAGTAGTACCGTAGGATCGAGGATGGAAGAGACCCAGTACTTC,CASSTVGSRMEETQYF
-,-,TRBV10-3,TRBJ2-2,TGTGCCATCACGTCTAGTCGGACCGGGGAGCTGTTTTTT,CAITSSRTGELFF
-,TRBD2,TRBV6-1,TRBJ2-1,TGTGCCAGCAGTGATAATACCTTGAGCGGGAGGGCCCATAACAATGAGCAGTTCTTC,CASSDNTLSGRAHNNEQFF
once,-,TRBV6-6,TRBJ1-6,TGTGCCAGCAGTTACGGCCAAAATTCACCCCTCCACTTT,CASSYGQNSPLHF
-,-,TRBV12-5,TRBJ1-5,TGTGCTAGTTCTTGGAGCAATCAGCCCCAGCATTTT,CASSWSNQPQHF
once,-,TRBV7-2,TRBJ1-5,TGTGCCAGCAATCAGGGTCCCAATCAGCCCCAGCATTTT,CASNQGPNQPQHF
-,-,TRBV11-2,TRBJ1-2,TGTGCCAGCAGTCCGGACAGACCTTATGGCTACACCTTC,CASSPDRPYGYTF
-,TRBD2,TRBV7-8,TRBJ2-7,TGTGCCAGCAGCTTAGGTCCTAGCGGGACTAGCTACGAGCAGTACTTC,CASSLGPSGTSYEQYF
-,TRBD1,TRBV7-9,TRBJ1-1,TGTGCCAGCAGCCCCTTGAGGGACAGGGGCACTGAAGCTTTCTTT,CASSPLRDRGTEAFF
once,-,TRBV7-9,TRBJ2-1,TGTGCCAGCAGCTTAGCGGGAATGGACTACAATGAGCAGTTCTTC,CASSLAGMDYNEQFF
once,TRBD2,TRBV4-3,TRBJ2-7,TGCGCCAGCAGCCAAGAGTTGGAGGGAGGGAAGCAGTACTTC,CASSQELEGGKQYF
-,-,TRBV5-1,TRBJ1-2,TGCGCCAGCAGCTGGGACGGGTATGGCTACACCTTC,CASSWDGYGYTF
once,-,TRBV10-3,TRBJ2-1,TGTGCCATCAACGGGGTAGATGAGCAGTTCTTC,CAINGVDEQFF
-,TRBD1,TRBV5-4,TRBJ2-1,TGTGCCAGCAGCGTCACACAGGGGAGCTACAATGAGCAGTTCTTC,CASSVTQGSYNEQFF
-,-,TRBV6-1,TRBJ2-3,TGTGCCAGCGCATCGGGAGTTGGAGAAGGTACGCAGTATTTT,CASASGVGEGTQYF
-,TRBD1,TRBV19,TRBJ1-1,TGTGCCAGTAGTCTTAACCGGGACAGGGGGACTGAAGCTTTCTTT,CASSLNRDRGTEAFF
-,TRBD1,TRBV15,TRBJ1-2,TGTGCCACCAGCAGGGGTGGTTTGGAGGGGGCGACCTATGGCTACACCTTC,CATSRGGLEGATYGYTF
-,TRBD1,TRBV19,TRBJ1-6,TGTGCCAGTAGCATGACAGGGTATAATTCACCCCTCCACTTT,CASSMTGYNSPLHF
-,-,TRBV5-1,TRBJ2-5,TGCGCCAGCAGCTTGAGTATTAGGGGACCATTACAAGAGACCCAGTACTTC,CASSLSIRGPLQETQYF
-,TRBD2,TRBV5-3,TRBJ2-1,TGTGCCAGAAAGACTAGCGCCTACAATGAGCAGTTCTTC,CARKTSAYNEQFF
-,-,TRBV6-5,TRBJ1-4,TGTGCCAGCAGTTACGGGCAGAGGAGCGAAAAACTGTTTTTT,CASSYGQRSEKLFF
-,-,TRBV7-2,TRBJ2-7,TGTGCCAGCAGCTTAGCTCACAGCGCGGGGACCGCCTACGAGCAGTACTTC,CASSLAHSAGTAYEQYF
-,TRBD1,TRBV25-1,TRBJ2-1,TGTGCCAGCAGCGGGACAGGTTATTACAATGAGCAGTTCTTC,CASSGTGYYNEQFF
-,TRBD2,TRBV18,TRBJ2-7,TGTGCCAGCTCCCTCGGGACTAGCGGGAGCAACGAGCAGTACTTC,CASSLGTSGSNEQYF
-,-,TRBV5-7,TRBJ2-3,TGTGCCAGCAGCCGGAGGGCAGATACGCAGTATTTT,CASSRRADTQYF
-,TRBD1,TRBV30,TRBJ1-3,TGTGCCTGGGACAGGGCGTTAAACACCATATATTTT,CAWDRALNTIYF
-,-,TRBV5-1,TRBJ2-7,TGCGCCAGCAGCTCCATGGGACAAGGCTCCTACGAGCAGTACTTC,CASSSMGQGSYEQYF